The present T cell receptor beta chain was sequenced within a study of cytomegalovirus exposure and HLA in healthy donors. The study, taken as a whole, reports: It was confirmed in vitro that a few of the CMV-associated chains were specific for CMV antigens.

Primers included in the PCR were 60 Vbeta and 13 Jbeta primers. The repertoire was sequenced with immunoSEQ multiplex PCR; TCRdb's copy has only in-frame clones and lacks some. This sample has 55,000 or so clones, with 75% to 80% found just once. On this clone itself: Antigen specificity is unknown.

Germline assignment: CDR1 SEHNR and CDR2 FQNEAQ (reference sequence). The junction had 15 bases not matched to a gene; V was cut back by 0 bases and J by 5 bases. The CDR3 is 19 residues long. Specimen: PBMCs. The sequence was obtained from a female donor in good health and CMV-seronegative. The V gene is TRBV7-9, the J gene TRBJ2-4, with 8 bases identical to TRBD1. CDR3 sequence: CASSLAGAGGVIFQNIQYF. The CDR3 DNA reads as TGTGCCAGCAGCTTAGCGGGTGCAGGGGGCGTTATATTCCAAAACATTCAGTACTTC.